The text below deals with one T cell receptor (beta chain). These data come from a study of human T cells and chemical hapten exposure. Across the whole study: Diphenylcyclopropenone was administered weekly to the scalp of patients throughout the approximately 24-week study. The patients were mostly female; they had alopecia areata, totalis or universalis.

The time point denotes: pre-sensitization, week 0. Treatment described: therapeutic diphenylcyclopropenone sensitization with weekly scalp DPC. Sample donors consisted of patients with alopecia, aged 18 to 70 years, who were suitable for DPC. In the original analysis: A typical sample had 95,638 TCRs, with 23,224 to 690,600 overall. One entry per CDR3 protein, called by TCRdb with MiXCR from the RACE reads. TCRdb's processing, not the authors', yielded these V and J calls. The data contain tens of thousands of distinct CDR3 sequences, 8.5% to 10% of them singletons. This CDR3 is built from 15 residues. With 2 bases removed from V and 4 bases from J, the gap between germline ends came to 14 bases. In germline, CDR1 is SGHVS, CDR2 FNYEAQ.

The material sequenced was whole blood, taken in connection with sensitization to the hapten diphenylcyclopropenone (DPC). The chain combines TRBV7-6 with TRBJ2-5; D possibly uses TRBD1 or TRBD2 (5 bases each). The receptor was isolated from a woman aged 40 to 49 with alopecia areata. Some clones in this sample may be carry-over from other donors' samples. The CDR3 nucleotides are TGTGCCAGCAGCTTAATAGGGACGGACCGAGAGACCCAGTACTTC. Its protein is CASSLIGTDRETQYF.